This TCR beta chain was sequenced for a study of T-cell memory formation after mild COVID-19 (dated by TCRdb to the early 2020s). With respect to the entire study: TCR sequence clusters from the two donors were largely donor specific. The cohort was made up of two young adult volunteers, one female and one male, who were previously healthy. In a couple of donors, T-cell clones that expanded and contracted after mild COVID-19 were followed by sequencing TCRalpha and TCRbeta repertoires longitudinally. Study-wide findings and limitations: Balanced CD4/CD8 phenotypes were observed for clones contracting from day 15 to 85, whereas a bias towards CD4+ was observed for a second wave of clones expanding from day 15 to 37. Contracting CD4+ clones turned up mainly in the CM and EM memory subsets, whereas EMRA was where CD8+ clones were enriched. Only two mild cases were covered by the study, and larger cohorts that include severe cases with pre-infection samples were considered necessary. Some responding clones were found in pre-infection memory, which suggests that pre-existing cross-reactive memory T cells took part in the SARS-CoV-2 response. SARS-CoV-2 specificity was not confirmed for the second-wave clones peaking on day 37.

From a lookup of the germline V gene (reference sequence), CDR1 and CDR2 are SEHNR and FQNEAQ. V and J are truncated by 5 bases and 11 bases respectively, leaving an intervening sequence of 12 bases. The CDR3 has 11 amino acids, counting the end cysteine and phenylalanine. Of the read, only the CDR3 DNA is kept; its 33 bases are in frame from base 1. This clonotype was observed a few times. Its antigen remains unidentified. Per-base quality was not reported, and no clone a single base away is much larger than it. Ficoll-Paque density gradient centrifugation was the method used to isolate PBMCs. Sequencing instrument: Illumina NovaSeq 6000. cDNA libraries for TCRalpha and TCRbeta were prepared by 5'RACE using constant-segment primers, with sample barcodes and unique molecular identifiers added. RNA was extracted from every sample with Trizol reagent. The libraries were amplified in two PCR steps, and the second step added a second sample barcode and Illumina TruSeq adapters. Libraries were sequenced on an Illumina NovaSeq with 2 x 150 bp paired-end reads. For the original study's pipeline: The reads were demultiplexed and collapsed into UMI-guided consensus sequences using migec v1.2.7. Using mixcr v2.1.11, UMI consensuses were aligned to TRA and TRB V and J templates and then assembled into clonotypes. A clonotype was counted as expanded or contracted only if both edgeR and NoisET called the change significant, with noise models trained on biological replicates. For edgeR calls, the thresholds were a false discovery rate-adjusted p below 0.01 and a log2 fold-change of 1. As an exploratory analysis of dynamics, max-normalized trajectories of the 1000 most abundant clonotypes were examined with PCA combined with hierarchical clustering. Each responding clone was given a CD4 or CD8 phenotype based on the CD4+ and CD8+ repertoires, which had been sequenced separately. The raw public data were reprocessed by TCRdb itself: fastp quality trimming at Q25, MiXCR clonotype calling, in-frame beta chains only. CDR3 protein duplicates are merged, each entry listing the most common genes and DNA. It is TCRdb's table, rather than the study itself, that gives the V and J calls and clone size. The sample has 110,000 to 150,000 distinct CDR3 sequences on record, approximately 25% of them singletons. The ten largest clones take up approximately 25% of the sample.

The sequence came from an adult woman who had mild COVID-19 (a few samples of this study predate the infection). The sample titles of this study are shuffled in the database, so cell type and time point are left out; the donor was told from shared clones. Sequenced material: PBMCs or a T cell subset sorted from them (not recorded which). The chain links TRBV7-9 with TRBJ1-1, with the D gene not clear enough to name. Read as DNA, the sequence is TGTGCCAGCAGCCTAGGGCCTGCTGCTTTCTTT. It encodes CASSLGPAAFF.